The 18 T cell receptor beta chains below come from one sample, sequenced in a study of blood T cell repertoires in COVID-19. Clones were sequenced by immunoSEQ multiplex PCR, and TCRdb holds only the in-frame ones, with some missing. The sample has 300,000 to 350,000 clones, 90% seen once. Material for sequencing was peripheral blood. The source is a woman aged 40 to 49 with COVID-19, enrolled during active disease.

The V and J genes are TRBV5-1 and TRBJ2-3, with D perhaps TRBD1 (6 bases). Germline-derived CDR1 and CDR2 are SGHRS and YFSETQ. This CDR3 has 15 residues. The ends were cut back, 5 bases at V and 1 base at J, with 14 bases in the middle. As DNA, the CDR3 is TGCGCCAGCAGATTTCAGGGGCAGGGCACAGATACGCAGTATTTT. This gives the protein CASRFQGQGTDTQYF.

The CDR3: CASSYDRADEQFF. The CDR3 DNA is TGTGCCAGCAGTTACGACAGGGCTGATGAGCAGTTCTTC. J is TRBJ2-1 and V is TRBV6-5, with 7 bases aligning to TRBD1. The CDR3 sequence is 13 residues long. CDR1 MNHEY and CDR2 SVGAGI come from the germline V gene. V gave up 2 bases and J gave up 8 bases; unmatched junction bases: 3.

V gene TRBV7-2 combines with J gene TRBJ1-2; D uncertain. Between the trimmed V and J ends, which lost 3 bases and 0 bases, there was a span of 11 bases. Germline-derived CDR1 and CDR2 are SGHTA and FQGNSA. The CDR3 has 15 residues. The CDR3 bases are TGTGCCAGCAGCTTGGTGAGGGTCGCTAACTATGGCTACACCTTC. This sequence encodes CASSLVRVANYGYTF.

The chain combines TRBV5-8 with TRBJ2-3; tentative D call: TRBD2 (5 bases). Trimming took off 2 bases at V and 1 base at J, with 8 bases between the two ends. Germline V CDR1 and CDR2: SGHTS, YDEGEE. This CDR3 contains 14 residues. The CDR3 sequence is CASSLSGGTDTQYF. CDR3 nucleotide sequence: TGTGCCAGCAGCTTATCCGGGGGCACAGATACGCAGTATTTT.

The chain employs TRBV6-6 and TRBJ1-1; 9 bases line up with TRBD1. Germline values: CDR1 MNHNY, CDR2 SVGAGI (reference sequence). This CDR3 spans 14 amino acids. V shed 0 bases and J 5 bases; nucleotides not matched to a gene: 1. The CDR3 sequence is CASSYSGQGTEAFF. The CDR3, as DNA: TGTGCCAGCAGTTACTCGGGACAGGGAACTGAAGCTTTCTTT.

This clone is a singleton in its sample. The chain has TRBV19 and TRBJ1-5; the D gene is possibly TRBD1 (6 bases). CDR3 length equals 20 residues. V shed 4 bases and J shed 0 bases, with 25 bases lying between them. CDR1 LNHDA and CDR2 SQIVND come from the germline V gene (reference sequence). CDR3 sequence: CASSKGAGTRPSYSNQPQHF. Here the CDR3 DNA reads TGTGCCAGTAGTAAAGGAGCCGGGACAAGGCCTTCCTATAGCAATCAGCCCCAGCATTTT. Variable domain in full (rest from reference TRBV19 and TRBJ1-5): DGGITQSPKYLFRKEGQNVTLSCEQNLNHDAMYWYRQDPGQGLRLIYYSQIVNDFQKGDIAEGYSVSREKKESFPLTVTSAQKNPTAFYLCASSKGAGTRPSYSNQPQHFGDGTRLSIL.

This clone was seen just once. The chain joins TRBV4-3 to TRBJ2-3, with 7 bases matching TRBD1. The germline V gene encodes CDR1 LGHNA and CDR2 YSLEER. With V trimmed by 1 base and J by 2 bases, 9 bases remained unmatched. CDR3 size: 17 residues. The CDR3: CASSQGGPGQHTDTQYF. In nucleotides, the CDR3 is TGCGCCAGCAGCCAAGGGGGCCCGGGACAGCACACAGATACGCAGTATTTT.

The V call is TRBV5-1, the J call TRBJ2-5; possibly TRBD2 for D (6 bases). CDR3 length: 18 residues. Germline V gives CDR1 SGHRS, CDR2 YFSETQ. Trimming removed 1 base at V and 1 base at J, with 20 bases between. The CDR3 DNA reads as TGCGCCAGCAGCTTGACTGTATCTAGGAGGGGAGTCCAAGAGACCCAGTACTTC. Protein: CASSLTVSRRGVQETQYF.

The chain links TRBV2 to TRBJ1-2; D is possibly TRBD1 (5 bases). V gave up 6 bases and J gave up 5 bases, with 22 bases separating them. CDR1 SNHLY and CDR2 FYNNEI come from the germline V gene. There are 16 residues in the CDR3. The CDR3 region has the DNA TGTGCCAGCAGCACCAAAACACGGACATCTTGGTATGGCTACACCTTC. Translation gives CASSTKTRTSWYGYTF.

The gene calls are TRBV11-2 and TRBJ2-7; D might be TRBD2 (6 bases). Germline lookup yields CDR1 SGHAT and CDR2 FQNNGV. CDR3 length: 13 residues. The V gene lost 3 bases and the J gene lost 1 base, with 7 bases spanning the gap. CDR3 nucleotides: TGTGCCAGCAGCTTGGGAGGATCCTACGAGCAGTACTTC. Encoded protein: CASSLGGSYEQYF. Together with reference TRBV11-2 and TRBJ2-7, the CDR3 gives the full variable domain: EAGVAQSPRYKIIEKRQSVAFWCNPISGHATLYWYQQILGQGPKLLIQFQNNGVVDDSQLPKDRFSAERLKGVDSTLKIQPAKLEDSAVYLCASSLGGSYEQYFGPGTRLTVT.

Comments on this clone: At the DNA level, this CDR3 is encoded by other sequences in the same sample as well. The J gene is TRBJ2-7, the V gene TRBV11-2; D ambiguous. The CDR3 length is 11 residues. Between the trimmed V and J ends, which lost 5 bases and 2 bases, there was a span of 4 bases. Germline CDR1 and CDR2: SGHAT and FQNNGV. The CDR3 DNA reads TGTGCCAGCAGCCGTACCTACGAGCAGTACTTC. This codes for CASSRTYEQYF.

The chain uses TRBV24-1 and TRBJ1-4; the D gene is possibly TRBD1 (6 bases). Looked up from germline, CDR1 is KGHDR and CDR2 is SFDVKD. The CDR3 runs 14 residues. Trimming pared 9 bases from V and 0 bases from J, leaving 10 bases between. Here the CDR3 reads CATEGVPTNEKLFF. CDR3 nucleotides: TGTGCCACCGAGGGGGTCCCAACTAATGAAAAACTGTTTTTT.

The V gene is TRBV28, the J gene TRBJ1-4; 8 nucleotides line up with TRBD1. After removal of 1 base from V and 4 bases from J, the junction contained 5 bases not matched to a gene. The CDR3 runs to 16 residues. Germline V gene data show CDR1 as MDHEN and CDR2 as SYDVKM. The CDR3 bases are TGTGCCAGCAGTTTATCTGGACAGGGTATTAATGAAAAACTGTTTTTT. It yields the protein CASSLSGQGINEKLFF.

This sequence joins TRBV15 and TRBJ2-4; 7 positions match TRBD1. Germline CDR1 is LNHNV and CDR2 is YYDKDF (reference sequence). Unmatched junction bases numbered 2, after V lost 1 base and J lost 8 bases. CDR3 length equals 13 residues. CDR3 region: CATSRGQGDIQYF. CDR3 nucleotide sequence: TGTGCCACCAGCAGAGGACAGGGCGACATTCAGTACTTC. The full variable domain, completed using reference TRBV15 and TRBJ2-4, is DAMVIQNPRYQVTQFGKPVTLSCSQTLNHNVMYWYQQKSSQAPKLLFHYYDKDFNNEADTPDNFQSRRPNTSFCFLDIRSPGLGDTAMYLCATSRGQGDIQYFGAGTRLSVL.

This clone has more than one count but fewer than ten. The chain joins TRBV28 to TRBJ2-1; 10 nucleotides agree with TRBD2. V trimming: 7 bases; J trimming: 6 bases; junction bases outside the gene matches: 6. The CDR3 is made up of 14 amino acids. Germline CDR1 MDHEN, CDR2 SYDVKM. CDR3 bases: TGTGCCAGCACCCCAGCGGGAGGGCTCAATGAGCAGTTCTTC. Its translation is CASTPAGGLNEQFF.

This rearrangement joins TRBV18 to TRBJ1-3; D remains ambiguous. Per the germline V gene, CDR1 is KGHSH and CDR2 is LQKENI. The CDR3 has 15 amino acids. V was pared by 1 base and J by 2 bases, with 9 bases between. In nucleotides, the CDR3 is TGTGCCAGCTCACCACGTTATGAGGCTGGAAACACCATATATTTT. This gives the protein CASSPRYEAGNTIYF.

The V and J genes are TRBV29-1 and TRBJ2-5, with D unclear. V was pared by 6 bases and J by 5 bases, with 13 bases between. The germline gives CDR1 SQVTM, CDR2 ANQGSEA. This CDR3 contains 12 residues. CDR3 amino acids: CSVSMLAETQYF. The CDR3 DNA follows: TGCAGCGTGTCGATGTTAGCCGAGACCCAGTACTTC.

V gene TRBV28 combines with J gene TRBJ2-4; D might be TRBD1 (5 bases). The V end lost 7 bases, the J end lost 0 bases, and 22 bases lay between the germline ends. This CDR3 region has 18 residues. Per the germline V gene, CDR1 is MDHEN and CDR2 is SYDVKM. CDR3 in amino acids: CASTENPQGMGAKNIQYF. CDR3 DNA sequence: TGTGCCAGCACCGAAAACCCGCAGGGCATGGGAGCCAAAAACATTCAGTACTTC.